This is a list of T cell receptor beta chains from one sample in a study of control samples from healthy donors and cancer patients. TCRdb keeps only in-frame clones here, not all; method: immunoSEQ multiplex PCR. The sample consists of about 120,000 clones, 88% of them appearing once. Sequencing input: PBMCs. The source is a woman between 55 and 75 years old with lung cancer. The CDR3 runs from the conserved cysteine through the conserved F or W. A D gene is named only where the DNA matches it firmly.

. TRBJ2-6 TRBV5-8 CASSQGSRYSGANVLTF
TRBD2 TRBJ2-7 TRBV27 CASSLNLAGTYEQYF
. TRBJ2-2 TRBV27 CASSFANTGELFF
. TRBJ2-2 TRBV3-1/TRBV3-2 CASSQEGTGELFF
. TRBJ2-1 TRBV9 CASSTTSGEYNEQFF
TRBD2 TRBJ2-3 TRBV15 CATSRGVAGGFTDTQYF
. TRBJ2-7 TRBV7-8 CASSSPVFSYEQYF
TRBD2 TRBJ2-1 TRBV18 CASSPPGGSGDYNEQFF
TRBD2 TRBJ2-7 TRBV27 CASSLRTSGTYEQYF
TRBD2 TRBJ2-7 TRBV6-5 CASQRENSYEQYF
. TRBJ2-5 TRBV19 CASSWTPQETQYF